Listed below are T cell receptor beta chains from one sample, sequenced in a study of T cells in localized non-small cell lung cancer. Libraries were prepared by immunoSEQ multiplex PCR; TCRdb keeps only in-frame clonotypes and omits some of them. The table records tens of thousands of clones, about nine tenths of them present only once. The sample here was peripheral blood, taken before any cancer treatment. The receptors derive from a woman aged 40-70 years with stage I lung adenocarcinoma. Each CDR3 is given with its conserved first and last residue. The D gene is left open where the match is weak. The size of a clone is reported for some rows only, either as once, few or many, or as a class for expanded clones.

D	V	size	J	CDR3	DNA
NA	TRBV11-1	NA	TRBJ2-6	CASSTGANVLTF	TGTGCCAGCAGCACTGGGGCCAACGTCCTGACTTTC
NA	TRBV6-5	NA	TRBJ2-7	CASSYQISLSYEQYF	TGTGCCAGCAGTTATCAGATAAGTCTCTCCTACGAGCAGTACTTC
NA	TRBV19	NA	TRBJ2-5	CASSIEGAETQYF	TGTGCCAGTAGTATCGAGGGAGCGGAGACCCAGTACTTC
NA	TRBV7-2	NA	TRBJ2-3	CASSLGQQDTQYF	TGTGCCAGCAGCTTAGGTCAGCAGGATACGCAGTATTTT
TRBD2	TRBV19	NA	TRBJ2-2	CASNEMGGRTGELFF	TGTGCCAGTAACGAAATGGGAGGGCGGACCGGGGAGCTGTTTTTT
NA	TRBV5-5	NA	TRBJ1-4	CASSPAGGVTTNEKLFF	TGTGCCAGCAGCCCGGCGGGGGGCGTCACAACTAATGAAAAACTGTTTTTT
NA	TRBV7-2	NA	TRBJ2-1	CASSLGANSNEQFF	TGTGCCAGCAGCTTAGGGGCCAACTCCAATGAGCAGTTCTTC
TRBD2	TRBV7-2	NA	TRBJ2-1	CASGLSAKKGGNEQFF	TGTGCCAGCGGCCTCTCAGCAAAGAAGGGAGGGAATGAGCAGTTCTTC
TRBD1	TRBV19	NA	TRBJ2-7	CASTPTGAGYEQYF	TGTGCCAGTACCCCGACAGGGGCCGGGTACGAGCAGTACTTC
NA	TRBV10-1	NA	TRBJ2-7	CASSDQGKVYEQYF	TGCGCCAGCAGTGACCAGGGAAAGGTCTACGAGCAGTACTTC
TRBD1	TRBV4-1	NA	TRBJ1-1	CASSQDREGTEAFF	TGCGCCAGCAGCCAGGACAGGGAGGGCACTGAAGCTTTCTTT
NA	TRBV6-5	NA	TRBJ1-1	CASSYPFAVEAFF	TGTGCCAGCAGTTACCCGTTTGCGGTCGAAGCTTTCTTT
NA	TRBV9	once	TRBJ2-5	CASSVASAYQETQYF	TGTGCCAGCAGCGTCGCTAGCGCGTACCAAGAGACCCAGTACTTC
NA	TRBV6-1	NA	TRBJ1-1	CASTRTLNTEAFF	TGTGCCAGCACGCGGACACTGAACACTGAAGCTTTCTTT
NA	TRBV2	NA	TRBJ1-5	CASGRGNRQPQHF	TGTGCCAGCGGAAGGGGAAATAGGCAGCCCCAGCATTTT
TRBD2	TRBV6-6	NA	TRBJ2-4	CASRATSGSANIQYF	TGTGCCAGCAGGGCGACTAGCGGGAGTGCAAACATTCAGTACTTC
NA	TRBV20-1	NA	TRBJ1-4	CSAPGNEKLFF	TGCAGTGCCCCGGGGAATGAAAAACTGTTTTTT
NA	TRBV9	once	TRBJ2-5	CASCRDPWGETQYF	TGTGCCAGCTGCAGGGACCCCTGGGGAGAGACCCAGTACTTC
TRBD2	TRBV28	NA	TRBJ2-1	CASSLRLAGGRDEQFF	TGTGCCAGCAGTTTAAGGCTAGCGGGAGGCAGGGATGAGCAGTTCTTC
TRBD1	TRBV28	NA	TRBJ1-4	CASSLGYRGKLFF	TGTGCCAGCAGTTTAGGGTACAGGGGGAAACTGTTTTTT
NA	TRBV30	NA	TRBJ2-2	CAWSVRGLGTGELFF	TGTGCCTGGAGTGTACGAGGGCTGGGCACCGGGGAGCTGTTTTTT
NA	TRBV18	NA	TRBJ2-2	CASSRDQWTPGELFF	TGTGCCAGCTCACGGGATCAGTGGACCCCCGGGGAGCTGTTTTTT
NA	TRBV10-3	NA	TRBJ1-3	CAISEQGSPGNTIYF	TGTGCCATCAGTGAGCAGGGAAGTCCCGGAAACACCATATATTTT
NA	TRBV5-6	NA	TRBJ2-4	CASSSWAGKNIQYF	TGTGCCAGCAGCTCATGGGCGGGGAAAAACATTCAGTACTTC
NA	TRBV11-3	NA	TRBJ2-5	CASSVGPGQPETQYF	TGTGCCAGCAGCGTCGGGCCAGGTCAGCCGGAGACCCAGTACTTC
NA	TRBV7-9	NA	TRBJ2-1	CASSRQSNNEQFF	TGTGCCAGCAGCCGACAGAGTAACAATGAGCAGTTCTTC
NA	TRBV7-6	NA	TRBJ1-4	CASKGVPGEKLFF	TGTGCCTCAAAGGGGGTACCCGGCGAAAAACTGTTTTTT
TRBD2	TRBV10-2	NA	TRBJ2-1	CASSHTKSPLAGGYEQFF	TGCGCCAGCAGTCACACAAAATCCCCCCTAGCGGGAGGTTACGAGCAGTTCTTC
NA	TRBV11-3	NA	TRBJ2-3	CASSPDGGGTDTQYF	TGTGCCAGCAGCCCCGACGGGGGCGGCACAGATACGCAGTATTTT
NA	TRBV7-2	NA	TRBJ1-3	CASTSRPGNTIYF	TGTGCCAGCACCTCCCGCCCAGGGAACACCATATATTTT
TRBD2	TRBV29-1	NA	TRBJ2-1	CSTGTSGRTREQFF	TGCAGCACTGGGACTAGCGGGAGGACAAGGGAGCAGTTCTTC
TRBD2	TRBV6-5	NA	TRBJ2-7	CASSNGTIRTYEQYF	TGTGCCAGCAGTAACGGGACTATTCGTACATACGAGCAGTACTTC
TRBD1	TRBV5-1	NA	TRBJ1-2	CASSLRGQQGYTF	TGCGCCAGCAGCTTAAGGGGGCAACAGGGCTACACCTTC
NA	TRBV5-4	NA	TRBJ2-5	CASSLGPQETQYF	TGTGCCAGCAGCTTGGGTCCTCAAGAGACCCAGTACTTC
NA	TRBV5-5	NA	TRBJ2-3	CASSGWTGTDTQYF	TGTGCCAGCAGCGGGTGGACGGGCACAGATACGCAGTATTTT
NA	TRBV6-6	once	TRBJ2-7	CASSYGAVIEQYF	TGTGCCAGCAGTTACGGGGCGGTAATCGAGCAGTACTTC
NA	TRBV6-6	NA	TRBJ1-2	CASSLTGSSYTF	TGTGCCAGTTCCCTTACGGGGAGTAGCTACACCTTC
NA	TRBV7-2	NA	TRBJ1-2	CASRPDSRGGYGYTF	TGTGCCAGCAGACCCGACAGTCGAGGGGGGTATGGCTACACCTTC
TRBD1	TRBV28	NA	TRBJ2-7	CASYRTGKTYEQYF	TGTGCCAGCTACCGGACAGGGAAAACCTACGAGCAGTACTTC
TRBD1	TRBV18	NA	TRBJ1-3	CASSPFDRGPGNTIYF	TGTGCCAGCTCACCGTTTGACAGGGGGCCTGGAAACACCATATATTTT
NA	TRBV12-5	NA	TRBJ2-7	CASGPGFGTTEQYF	TGTGCTAGTGGTCCCGGGTTCGGGACGACAGAGCAGTACTTC
NA	TRBV6-6	NA	TRBJ1-1	CASSAHTGPEAFF	TGTGCCAGCAGTGCCCATACAGGACCTGAAGCTTTCTTT
NA	TRBV19	NA	TRBJ1-5	CASSIVPGVGQPQHF	TGTGCCAGTAGTATAGTTCCGGGAGTGGGTCAGCCCCAGCATTTT
TRBD2	TRBV5-1	NA	TRBJ2-7	CASSLTSGLYEQYF	TGCGCCAGCAGTCTGACTAGCGGGTTGTACGAGCAGTACTTC
NA	TRBV15	NA	TRBJ2-3	CATSSTQAYYTDTQYF	TGTGCCACCAGTTCGACGCAGGCCTACTACACAGATACGCAGTATTTT
NA	TRBV11-2	NA	TRBJ1-1	CASSLSLGRGNHNTEAFF	TGTGCCAGCAGCTTAAGTCTTGGTCGCGGGAATCATAACACTGAAGCTTTCTTT
NA	TRBV6-5	NA	TRBJ2-7	CASSYGTPSYEQYF	TGTGCCAGCAGTTACGGGACGCCCTCCTACGAGCAGTACTTC
TRBD1	TRBV5-1	NA	TRBJ2-2	CASTAQGSTGELFF	TGCGCCAGCACGGCACAGGGGTCCACCGGGGAGCTGTTTTTT
TRBD1	TRBV7-8	NA	TRBJ1-1	CASSPRDRVRGAFF	TGTGCCAGCAGCCCCCGGGACAGGGTCAGGGGAGCTTTCTTT
NA	TRBV7-6	once	TRBJ1-2	CAVSRAGANYGYTF	TGTGCCGTTTCCAGGGCGGGGGCCAACTATGGCTACACCTTC
NA	TRBV10-1	few	TRBJ1-1	CASRADAGNTEAFF	TGCGCCAGCAGAGCTGACGCGGGAAACACTGAAGCTTTCTTT
NA	TRBV29-1	NA	TRBJ1-4	CSVDRGTNEKLFF	TGCAGCGTTGATAGAGGAACTAATGAAAAACTGTTTTTT
TRBD1	TRBV6-5	NA	TRBJ1-5	CASSRQGAIQPQHF	TGTGCCAGCAGTCGACAGGGGGCGATTCAGCCCCAGCATTTT
NA	TRBV27	once	TRBJ1-6	CASSNSYNSPLHF	TGTGCCAGTAGCAACTCCTATAATTCACCCCTCCACTTT
NA	TRBV12-5	NA	TRBJ2-1	CASGLARLGDNEQFF	TGTGCTAGTGGTTTGGCCCGGCTAGGGGACAATGAGCAGTTCTTC
NA	TRBV7-9	NA	TRBJ1-1	CASSLMGTNTEAFF	TGTGCCAGCAGCTTAATGGGGACGAACACTGAAGCTTTCTTT
NA	TRBV6-5	NA	TRBJ1-1	CASSYAQGTMNTEAFF	TGTGCCAGCAGTTATGCGCAGGGGACAATGAACACTGAAGCTTTCTTT